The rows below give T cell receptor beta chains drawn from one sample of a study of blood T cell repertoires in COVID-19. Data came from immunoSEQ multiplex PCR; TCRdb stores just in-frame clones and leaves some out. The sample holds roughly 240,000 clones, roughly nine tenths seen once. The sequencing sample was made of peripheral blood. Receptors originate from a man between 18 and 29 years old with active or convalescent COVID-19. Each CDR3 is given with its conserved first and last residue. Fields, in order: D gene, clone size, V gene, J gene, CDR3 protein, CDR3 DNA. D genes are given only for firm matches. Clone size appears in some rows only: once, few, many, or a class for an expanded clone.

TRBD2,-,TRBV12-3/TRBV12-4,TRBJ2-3,CASRGLSTDTQYF,TGTGCCAGCAGGGGACTAAGCACAGATACGCAGTATTTT
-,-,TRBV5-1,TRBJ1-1,CASSLDRGGTEAFF,TGCGCCAGCAGCTTGGATCGGGGTGGGACTGAAGCTTTCTTT
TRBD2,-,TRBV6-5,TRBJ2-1,CASSGGIYEQFF,TGTGCGAGTAGCGGGGGGATCTATGAGCAGTTCTTC
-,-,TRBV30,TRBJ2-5,CAWSVRGSLREETQYF,TGTGCCTGGAGTGTTCGCGGGTCCTTACGGGAAGAGACCCAGTACTTC
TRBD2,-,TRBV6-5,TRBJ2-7,CASRSSSGGPSYEQYF,TGTGCCAGCCGTTCGTCTAGCGGGGGACCCTCCTACGAGCAGTACTTC
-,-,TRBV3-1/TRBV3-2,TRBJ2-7,CASSPQTGQPIYEQYF,TGTGCCAGCAGCCCCCAAACGGGACAACCCATCTACGAGCAGTACTTC
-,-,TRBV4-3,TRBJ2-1,CASSLGTRGNEQFF,TGCGCCAGCAGCCTAGGGACACGTGGCAATGAGCAGTTCTTC
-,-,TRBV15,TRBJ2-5,CATSGGTVQETQYF,TGTGCCACCAGCGGCGGGACAGTACAAGAGACCCAGTACTTC
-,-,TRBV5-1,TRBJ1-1,CASSRTGNTEAFF,TGCGCCAGCAGCAGGACTGGTAACACTGAAGCTTTCTTT
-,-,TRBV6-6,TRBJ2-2,CASSYSIGAGELFF,TGTGCCAGCAGTTACTCAATAGGGGCCGGGGAGCTGTTTTTT
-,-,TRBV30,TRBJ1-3,CAWSGTGSGNTIYF,TGTGCCTGGAGTGGCACAGGGTCCGGAAACACCATATATTTT
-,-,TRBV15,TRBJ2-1,CATSRQGPIYNEQFF,TGTGCCACCAGCAGACAGGGTCCCATATACAATGAGCAGTTCTTC
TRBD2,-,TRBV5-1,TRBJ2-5,CASSLASGGNLAQETQYF,TGCGCCAGCAGCTTGGCTAGCGGGGGAAACCTTGCGCAAGAGACCCAGTACTTC
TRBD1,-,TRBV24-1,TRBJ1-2,CATSDPDRDYGYTF,TGTGCCACCAGTGACCCTGACAGGGACTATGGCTACACCTTC
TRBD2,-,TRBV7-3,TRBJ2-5,CASSLRTSGETQYF,TGTGCCAGCAGCTTACGTACTAGCGGCGAGACCCAGTACTTC
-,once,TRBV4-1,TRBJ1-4,CASCRVGEGGRNEKLFF,TGCGCCAGCTGCCGAGTGGGGGAGGGGGGTCGAAATGAAAAACTGTTTTTT
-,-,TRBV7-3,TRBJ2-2,CASSLWGENTGELFF,TGTGCCAGCAGCTTGTGGGGCGAGAACACCGGGGAGCTGTTTTTT
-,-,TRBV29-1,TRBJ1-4,CSVGRGEKLFF,TGCAGCGTTGGAAGGGGGGAAAAACTGTTTTTT
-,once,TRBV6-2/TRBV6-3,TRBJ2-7,CASSQTPTYEQYF,TGTGCCAGCAGTCAGACTCCTACCTACGAGCAGTACTTC
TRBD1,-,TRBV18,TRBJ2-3,CASSPSTGTGGRDTQYF,TGTGCCAGCTCACCTTCAACCGGGACAGGGGGACGAGATACGCAGTATTTT
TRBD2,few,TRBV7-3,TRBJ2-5,CASSLFGGNQETQYF,TGTGCCAGCAGCTTATTCGGGGGGAACCAAGAGACCCAGTACTTC
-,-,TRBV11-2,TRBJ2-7,CASSSHRESYEQYF,TGTGCCAGCAGCTCCCATCGGGAGTCCTACGAGCAGTACTTC
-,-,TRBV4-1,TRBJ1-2,CASSQVARYGYTF,TGCGCCAGCAGCCAAGTAGCAAGATATGGCTACACCTTC
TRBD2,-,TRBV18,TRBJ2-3,CASSRAERGGLPDTQYF,TGTGCCAGCTCACGGGCTGAACGGGGGGGCCTCCCAGATACGCAGTATTTT
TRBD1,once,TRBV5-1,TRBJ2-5,CASSQRTGGTQYF,TGCGCCAGCAGCCAGAGGACAGGGGGGACCCAGTACTTC
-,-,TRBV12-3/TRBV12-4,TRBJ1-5,CASSIRENQPQHF,TGTGCCAGCAGTATCAGGGAAAATCAGCCCCAGCATTTT
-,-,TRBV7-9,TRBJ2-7,CASSMTVNEQYF,TGTGCCAGCAGCATGACAGTGAACGAGCAGTACTTC
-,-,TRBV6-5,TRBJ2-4,CASMKGWAKNIQYF,TGTGCCAGCATGAAGGGGTGGGCCAAAAACATTCAGTACTTC
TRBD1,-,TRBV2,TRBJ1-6,CASSETGSSYNSPLHF,TGTGCCAGCAGTGAGACAGGGAGCTCCTATAATTCACCCCTCCACTTT
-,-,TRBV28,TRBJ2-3,CASSLSGQGTDTQYF,TGTGCCAGCAGTTTAAGTGGGCAGGGCACAGATACGCAGTATTTT
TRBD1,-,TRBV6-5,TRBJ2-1,CASSYSGQHNEQFF,TGTGCCAGCAGTTACTCGGGACAGCACAATGAGCAGTTCTTC
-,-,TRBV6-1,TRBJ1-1,CASSEGRTSEAFF,TGTGCCAGCAGTGAAGGCCGTACTTCTGAAGCTTTCTTT
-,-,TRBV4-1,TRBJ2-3,CASSQARGPSTDTQYF,TGCGCCAGCAGCCAAGCGCGGGGGCCTAGCACAGATACGCAGTATTTT
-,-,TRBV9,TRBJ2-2,CASSGDRTGELFF,TGTGCCAGCAGCGGAGACAGAACCGGGGAGCTGTTTTTT
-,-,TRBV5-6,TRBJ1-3,CASSLKGQTGNTIYF,TGTGCCAGCAGCTTGAAGGGGCAGACTGGAAACACCATATATTTT
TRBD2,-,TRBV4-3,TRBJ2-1,CASSLSGLAGENEQFF,TGCGCCAGCAGCCTCAGCGGACTAGCGGGAGAGAATGAGCAGTTCTTC
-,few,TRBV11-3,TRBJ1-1,CASSPGNGVTEAFF,TGTGCCAGCAGCCCCGGTAACGGGGTCACTGAAGCTTTCTTT
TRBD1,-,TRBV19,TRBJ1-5,CASTTDRGYQPQHF,TGTGCCAGTACTACGGACAGGGGTTACCAGCCCCAGCATTTT
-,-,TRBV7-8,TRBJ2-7,CASSLAGLVSYEQYF,TGTGCCAGCAGCTTGGCGGGGCTCGTCTCCTACGAGCAGTACTTC
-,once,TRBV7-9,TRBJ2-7,CASSFPDRADYEQYF,TGTGCCAGCAGCTTTCCGGACAGAGCTGACTACGAGCAGTACTTC
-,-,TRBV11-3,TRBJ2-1,CASSFQQPLARSYNEQFF,TGTGCCAGCAGCTTCCAACAGCCACTAGCCCGATCCTACAATGAGCAGTTCTTC